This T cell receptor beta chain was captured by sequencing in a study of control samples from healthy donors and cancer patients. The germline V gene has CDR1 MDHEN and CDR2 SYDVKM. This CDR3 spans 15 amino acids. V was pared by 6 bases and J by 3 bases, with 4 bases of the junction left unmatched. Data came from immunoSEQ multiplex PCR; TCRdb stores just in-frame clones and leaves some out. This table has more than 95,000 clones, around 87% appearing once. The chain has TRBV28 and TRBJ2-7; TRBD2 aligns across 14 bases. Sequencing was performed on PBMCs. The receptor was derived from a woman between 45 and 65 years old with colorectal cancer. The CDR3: CASRPGTSGSYEQYF. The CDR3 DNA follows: TGTGCCAGCAGACCGGGGACTAGCGGGAGCTACGAGCAGTACTTC.